Below are 28 T cell receptor beta chains sequenced from a single sample in a study of blood T cell repertoires in COVID-19. The protocol was immunoSEQ multiplex PCR, while the TCRdb copy is restricted to in-frame clones and leaves out a portion. Of hundreds of thousands of clones in the sample, around 86% were seen once. The specimen sequenced was peripheral blood. Receptors originate from a woman aged 50 to 60 with COVID-19, enrolled during active disease.

The chain combines TRBV18 with TRBJ2-2, with 9 bases that match TRBD2. Germline CDR1 and CDR2: KGHSH and LQKENI. CDR3 length: 18 amino acids. With V trimmed by 1 base and J by 7 bases, 13 bases remained unmatched. CDR3 sequence: CASSPQANSGSSSGELFF. DNA for the CDR3: TGTGCCAGCTCACCACAAGCGAATAGCGGGAGTTCTAGCGGGGAGCTGTTTTTT.

The chain carries TRBV24-1 and TRBJ1-2; TRBD1 is a possible D gene (6 bases). The germline gives CDR1 KGHDR, CDR2 SFDVKD. The length of the CDR3 is 13 residues. Trimming left V 2 bases short and J 8 bases short, with 11 bases between. CDR3 region: CATSDYQGFGYTF. The CDR3 nucleotides are TGTGCCACCAGTGATTACCAGGGGTTCGGCTACACCTTC.

This chain uses TRBV7-9 with TRBJ2-1; 10 bases fit TRBD2. Trimming took 6 bases from V and 2 from J; bases not matched to a gene: 4. This CDR3 is built from 15 residues. The V gene's germline CDR1 is SEHNR and CDR2 FQNEAQ (reference sequence). The CDR3 sequence is CASSLLAGTYNEQFF. The CDR3 DNA sequence: TGTGCCAGCAGTCTACTAGCGGGAACCTACAATGAGCAGTTCTTC.

The CDR3, as DNA: TGTGCCAGTAGCAGGGGACAGGGGGCGCGGGAGCAGTACTTC. This encodes CASSRGQGAREQYF. This rearrangement joins TRBV19 to TRBJ2-7, with TRBD1 identical over 12 bases. The CDR3 is 14 amino acids. Germline V gives CDR1 LNHDA, CDR2 SQIVND (reference sequence). Trimming at V came to 6 bases and at J to 7 bases, leaving 7 bases not matched to a gene.

This sequence joins TRBV7-9 and TRBJ1-2; 8 nucleotides agree with TRBD1. V was clipped by 1 base and J by 4 bases; unmatched bases: 5. The CDR3 runs to 15 residues. Germline loops: CDR1 SEHNR, CDR2 FQNEAQ (reference sequence). CDR3 nucleotide sequence: TGTGCCAGCAGCTTAGAGGGGGGACAGGTCTATGGCTACACCTTC. Its protein product is CASSLEGGQVYGYTF.

The chain has TRBV6-2 or TRBV6-3 and TRBJ2-7; D may be TRBD1 (5 bases). V dropped 4 bases and J dropped 3 bases, with 16 bases sitting between them. From germline, CDR1 is MNHEY and CDR2 SVGEGT. CDR3 length: 15 amino acids. CDR3 sequence: CASSSPDTPRYEQYF. Here the CDR3 DNA reads TGTGCCAGCAGTTCGCCGGACACCCCTCGCTACGAGCAGTACTTC.

This chain connects TRBV25-1 to TRBJ1-5; TRBD1 is a possible D gene (5 bases). Germline CDR1 MGHDK, CDR2 SYGVNS. Trimming removed 3 bases at V and 6 bases at J, with 12 bases between. This CDR3 spans 14 amino acids. This chain's CDR3 is CASSEGRGRQPQHF. The CDR3 nucleotides read TGTGCCAGCAGTGAGGGGAGGGGTCGTCAGCCCCAGCATTTT.

The chain has TRBV11-2 and TRBJ2-1; 8 nucleotides agree with TRBD2. The CDR3 has 16 residues. Unmatched junction bases numbered 7, after V lost 4 bases and J lost 2 bases. Germline assignment: CDR1 SGHAT and CDR2 FQNNGV. For the CDR3, the DNA is TGTGCCAGCAGCTCCACTAGCGGAATGACCTACAATGAGCAGTTCTTC. Residues: CASSSTSGMTYNEQFF.

The chain has TRBV11-2 and TRBJ2-7; 7 bases are a match to TRBD1. Germline V gives CDR1 SGHAT, CDR2 FQNNGV. Trimming took 1 base from V and 2 from J; bases not matched to a gene: 8. This CDR3 has 16 amino acids. CDR3 in amino acids: CASSLAVGTDAYEQYF. CDR3 nucleotide sequence: TGTGCCAGCAGCTTAGCCGTGGGGACAGACGCCTACGAGCAGTACTTC.

V is TRBV19 and J is TRBJ2-4, with 9 bases lining up with TRBD2. Germline CDR1 and CDR2: LNHDA and SQIVND (reference sequence). V lost 5 bases, J lost 0 bases, and 8 bases stayed unmatched. This CDR3 contains 17 residues. The CDR3 sequence is CASSSRLADLAKNIQYF. The CDR3 region has the DNA TGTGCCAGTAGTTCCCGACTAGCGGACTTAGCCAAAAACATTCAGTACTTC.

The chain carries TRBV6-4 and TRBJ2-3; the match to TRBD2 covers 10 bases. With V trimmed by 6 bases and J by 2 bases, 5 bases remained unmatched. The CDR3 is 15 residues long. Per the germline V gene, CDR1 is MRHNA and CDR2 is SNTAGT. CDR3 region: CASRILAGSTDTQYF. The DNA of the CDR3 is TGTGCCAGCAGGATACTAGCGGGATCCACAGATACGCAGTATTTT.

The CDR3 is CASSSLAGVGYNEQFF. In DNA form, the CDR3 reads TGTGCCAGCAGCTCGTTAGCGGGAGTTGGGTACAATGAGCAGTTCTTC. This chain connects TRBV5-4 to TRBJ2-1, with 9 positions matching TRBD2. Germline trimming cut 3 bases from V and 4 bases from J; bases unmatched to any gene: 8. Germline CDR1 SGHNT, CDR2 YYREEE (reference sequence). The CDR3 contains 16 residues.

The chain is built from TRBV27 and TRBJ2-1; D remains unclear. The germline V gene encodes CDR1 MNHEY and CDR2 SMNVEV (reference sequence). Trimming cost V 2 bases and J 5 bases, with 16 bases left between them. CDR3 length: 16 residues. The DNA of the CDR3 is TGTGCCAGCAGTTTAAGTGTGCGGCGGATAGACAATGAGCAGTTCTTC. Translating gives CASSLSVRRIDNEQFF.

The chain joins TRBV5-8 to TRBJ2-3, with D possibly being TRBD2 (6 bases). This CDR3 contains 15 residues. The germline CDR1 and CDR2 sequences are SGHTS and YDEGEE. Trimming cost V 4 bases and J 3 bases, with 15 bases left between them. CDR3 region: CASSPRGARTDTQYF. CDR3 coding DNA: TGTGCCAGCAGCCCCCGCGGGGCGCGGACAGATACGCAGTATTTT.

This clone was counted once. This chain links TRBV4-1 with TRBJ2-5; a weak D match, TRBD1 (6 bases). V gave up 4 bases and J gave up 2 bases, with 14 bases separating them. This CDR3 spans 15 amino acids. Germline lookup yields CDR1 MGHRA and CDR2 YSYEKL. CDR3 bases: TGCGCCAGCAGCCCCCCAGGGGCAGGGCAAGAGACCCAGTACTTC. Translated, it gives CASSPPGAGQETQYF.

The rearrangement joins TRBV11-2 to TRBJ2-7, with 10 bases that match TRBD2. Germline lookup yields CDR1 SGHAT and CDR2 FQNNGV. The length of the CDR3 is 16 residues. J lost 0 bases, V lost 1 base, and 3 bases had no gene match. The CDR3 spells CASSLGTSGGSYEQYF. The DNA of the CDR3 is TGTGCCAGCAGCTTAGGGACTAGCGGAGGCTCCTACGAGCAGTACTTC. Full variable domain (missing parts from reference TRBV11-2 and TRBJ2-7): EAGVAQSPRYKIIEKRQSVAFWCNPISGHATLYWYQQILGQGPKLLIQFQNNGVVDDSQLPKDRFSAERLKGVDSTLKIQPAKLEDSAVYLCASSLGTSGGSYEQYFGPGTRLTVT.

This chain links TRBV30 with TRBJ2-1; TRBD2 agrees at 11 bases. Looked up from germline, CDR1 is GTSNPN and CDR2 is SVGIG (reference sequence). The V and J ends lost 4 bases and 7 bases, in that order; junction bases with no gene match: 9. The CDR3 spans 15 residues. The CDR3: CAWNYPGTSGNEQFF. The CDR3 nucleotides are TGTGCCTGGAATTATCCCGGGACTAGCGGAAATGAGCAGTTCTTC.

This chain links TRBV27 with TRBJ2-1, with 10 bases identical to TRBD1. CDR1 and CDR2 from the germline V gene are MNHEY and SMNVEV (reference sequence). This CDR3 contains 17 residues. V gave up 5 bases and J gave up 4 bases; unmatched junction bases: 11. The CDR3: CASSPPPGQGKYNEQFF. The CDR3 DNA is TGTGCCAGCAGTCCACCCCCGGGACAGGGGAAATACAATGAGCAGTTCTTC.

The chain employs TRBV15 and TRBJ2-1; D might be TRBD1 (5 bases). V was trimmed by 2 bases and J by 8 bases, leaving 13 bases between them. Germline CDR1 and CDR2: LNHNV and YYDKDF (reference sequence). The CDR3 sequence is 14 residues long. Here the CDR3 reads CATSRNPRGDEQFF. For the CDR3, the DNA is TGTGCCACCAGCAGAAACCCAAGGGGCGATGAGCAGTTCTTC.

The genes are TRBV7-9 and TRBJ1-3, with TRBD1 matching 7 bases. Germline-derived CDR1 and CDR2 are SEHNR and FQNEAQ (reference sequence). V lost 10 bases and J lost 3; bases outside the gene matches: 6. The CDR3 has 13 residues. DNA of the CDR3: TGTGCCACCAGACAGGGAAGTGGAAACACCATATATTTT. Amino acids: CATRQGSGNTIYF.

The chain has TRBV19 and TRBJ2-2, with 8 bases identical to TRBD1. V gave up 3 bases and J gave up 2 bases; unmatched junction bases: 14. Germline-derived CDR1 and CDR2 are LNHDA and SQIVND (reference sequence). This CDR3 comprises 19 residues. CDR3 sequence: CASSIRHIQGEGNTGELFF. CDR3 nucleotide sequence: TGTGCCAGTAGTATTCGTCACATACAGGGGGAAGGAAACACCGGGGAGCTGTTTTTT.

The V gene is TRBV11-2, the J gene TRBJ2-1; 9 bases fit TRBD2. With V trimmed by 0 bases and J by 12 bases, 9 bases remained unmatched. CDR3 length: 15 amino acids. The germline gives CDR1 SGHAT, CDR2 FQNNGV. CDR3 residues: CASSLEASGIFGQFF. Here the CDR3 DNA reads TGTGCCAGCAGCTTAGAGGCTAGCGGGATCTTTGGGCAGTTCTTC.

This chain links TRBV20-1 with TRBJ1-1; 9 bases are shared with TRBD1. This CDR3 region has 17 residues. The germline gives CDR1 DFQATT, CDR2 SNEGSKA (reference sequence). Germline trimming cut 3 bases from V and 11 bases from J; bases unmatched to any gene: 22. The CDR3: CSASRRIGTGRTLKAFF. CDR3 DNA sequence: TGCAGTGCTAGTAGGCGAATTGGGACAGGGAGAACACTGAAGGCTTTCTTT.

The chain employs TRBV19 and TRBJ2-5, with TRBD1 identical over 12 bases. J lost 5 bases, V lost 2 bases, and 3 bases had no gene match. The germline V gene has CDR1 LNHDA and CDR2 SQIVND (reference sequence). There are 15 residues in the CDR3. This chain's CDR3 is CASSIMGTGGETQYF. DNA of the CDR3: TGTGCCAGTAGTATAATGGGGACAGGGGGCGAGACCCAGTACTTC.

V gene TRBV7-9 combines with J gene TRBJ1-1; 7 nucleotides line up with TRBD1. The V gene's germline CDR1 is SEHNR and CDR2 FQNEAQ (reference sequence). The CDR3 contains 15 residues. Germline trimming cut 0 bases from V and 0 bases from J; bases unmatched to any gene: 1. The CDR3 region has the DNA TGTGCCAGCAGCTTAGCGACAGGGATGAACACTGAAGCTTTCTTT. Residues: CASSLATGMNTEAFF.

The V call is TRBV27, the J call TRBJ2-1; a possible D gene is TRBD1 (5 bases). Germline V gene data show CDR1 as MNHEY and CDR2 as SMNVEV (reference sequence). Trimming removed 3 bases from V and 10 bases from J, with 19 bases in between. The CDR3 loop spans 15 amino acids. Written as DNA, the CDR3 is TGTGCCAGCAGTTTCCTGTGGGGCCGGAGTGGGGAGCAGTTCTTC. Its translation: CASSFLWGRSGEQFF.

This chain joins TRBV25-1 and TRBJ2-7; 7 bases align to TRBD2. There are 15 residues in the CDR3. Losses at the gene ends were 5 bases for V and 4 bases for J; bases not matched to a gene: 11. Germline CDR1 MGHDK, CDR2 SYGVNS. CDR3 DNA sequence: TGTGCCAGCAGTCCCTCCCCAGCGGGACGTTACGAGCAGTACTTC. Protein: CASSPSPAGRYEQYF.

This clone is a singleton in its sample. CDR3 protein: CASHGRASNEQFF. The CDR3, as DNA: TGTGCCAGCCACGGGAGGGCCTCCAATGAGCAGTTCTTC. The rearrangement uses TRBV6-5 and TRBJ2-1; TRBD2 agrees at 8 bases. The CDR3 totals 13 residues. Germline V gene sequence: CDR1 MNHEY, CDR2 SVGAGI. J gave up 6 bases and V 8 bases, and 6 bases lay outside the gene matches.